These 20 T cell receptor beta chains share one sample of origin, sequenced in a study of blood T cell repertoires in COVID-19. This table comes from immunoSEQ multiplex PCR, and its TCRdb copy is limited to in-frame clones, with some not included. The data show about 87,000 clones, over 70% seen once. The sequencing input was peripheral blood. The receptor source for this set is a woman aged 45-65 years with acute or convalescent COVID-19.

CDR3 residues: CASSVGLAGADTSTDTQYF. In DNA, the CDR3 is TGTGCCAGCAGCGTAGGTCTAGCGGGGGCGGATACTAGCACAGATACGCAGTATTTT. This chain connects TRBV9 to TRBJ2-3; 10 nucleotides line up with TRBD2. This CDR3 is 19 amino acids long. The germline V gene encodes CDR1 SGDLS and CDR2 YYNGEE. Trimming took 0 bases from V and 0 from J; bases not matched to a gene: 10.

Here the CDR3 DNA reads TGCGCCAGCAGCCGAGAAAGGGGGACTAAAGGGGATACGCAGTATTTT. This codes for CASSRERGTKGDTQYF. The chain recombines TRBV4-3 with TRBJ2-3; perhaps TRBD2 as D (7 bases). The CDR3 covers 16 residues. Germline V gene sequence: CDR1 LGHNA, CDR2 YSLEER. V lost 4 bases and J lost 6, with 20 bases in between.

The chain joins TRBV27 to TRBJ1-2, with 9 bases matching TRBD1. From germline, CDR1 is MNHEY and CDR2 SMNVEV (reference sequence). CDR3 size: 14 residues. J was trimmed by 2 bases and V by 10 bases; bases with no gene match: 8. The CDR3 DNA follows: TGTGCCACCAGACTCGGACAGGGGAACTATGGCTACACCTTC. Translated: CATRLGQGNYGYTF.

This clone was observed a single time. The chain carries TRBV28 and TRBJ1-2, with D perhaps TRBD1 (6 bases). Germline CDR1 reads MDHEN; CDR2 reads SYDVKM. V was cut by 6 bases and J by 7 bases, with 18 bases left in between. This CDR3 has 14 residues. DNA of the CDR3: TGTGCCAGCAGCGTGGGGGGGCAAGAGCGTGGCTACACCTTC. This gives the protein CASSVGGQERGYTF.

The rearrangement uses TRBV11-1 and TRBJ1-1; 7 bases line up with TRBD1. J gave up 4 bases and V 3 bases, and 2 bases lay outside the gene matches. The CDR3 runs to 13 residues. Germline V gives CDR1 SGHAT, CDR2 FQDESV (reference sequence). The CDR3: CASSFSGGTEAFF. The CDR3, as DNA: TGTGCCAGCAGCTTTTCAGGGGGCACTGAAGCTTTCTTT. Drawing the rest from reference TRBV11-1 and TRBJ1-1, the complete variable domain is EAEVAQSPRYKITEKSQAVAFWCDPISGHATLYWYRQILGQGPELLVQFQDESVVDDSQLPKDRFSAERLKGVDSTLKIQPAELGDSAMYLCASSFSGGTEAFFGQGTRLTVV.

This clone was seen a handful of times. The chain combines TRBV19 with TRBJ2-7, with a weak D call TRBD1 (5 bases). This CDR3 has 13 residues. V was trimmed by 4 bases and J by 3 bases, leaving 10 bases between them. Germline loops: CDR1 LNHDA, CDR2 SQIVND (reference sequence). CDR3 in amino acids: CASSTGRVYEQYF. The CDR3 DNA reads TGTGCCAGTAGTACGGGCAGGGTCTACGAGCAGTACTTC.

This clone was seen only a few times. The chain combines TRBV7-2 with TRBJ1-5; unclear D gene. V was shortened by 5 bases and J by 0 bases, with 8 bases between the two germline ends. This CDR3 is 14 amino acids long. Germline CDR1 and CDR2: SGHTA and FQGNSA. CDR3 sequence: CASSPLGSNQPQHF. For the CDR3, the DNA is TGTGCCAGCAGCCCGCTAGGTAGCAATCAGCCCCAGCATTTT.

This sequence joins TRBV12-3 or TRBV12-4 and TRBJ1-1; unclear D gene. The CDR3 extends over 12 amino acids. V lost 7 bases to trimming and J lost 5 bases, with 11 bases between them. CDR3 bases: TGTGCCAGCATCGGCCGGGGAACTGAAGCTTTCTTT. Translated, it gives CASIGRGTEAFF.

The J gene is TRBJ2-3, the V gene TRBV2, with 8 bases matching TRBD2. CDR3 length equals 15 residues. CDR1 and CDR2 from the germline V gene are SNHLY and FYNNEI. V lost 8 bases and J lost 1; bases outside the gene matches: 8. In nucleotides, the CDR3 is TGTGCCAGCTCCAACTGGCGGGGGGGCACAGATACGCAGTATTTT. Protein sequence: CASSNWRGGTDTQYF.

V and J are TRBV24-1 and TRBJ2-2; tentative D call: TRBD1 (6 bases). Germline CDR1 and CDR2: KGHDR and SFDVKD. V shed 4 bases and J shed 7 bases, with 18 bases lying between them. This CDR3 spans 16 amino acids. CDR3 loop: CATSDRQAGVSGELFF. The CDR3 nucleotides are TGTGCCACCAGTGACCGACAGGCCGGCGTGAGCGGGGAGCTGTTTTTT.

This clone was detected once. The rearrangement uses TRBV3-1 (or the pseudogene TRBV3-2) and TRBJ1-5, with D tentatively TRBD1 (6 bases). The V end lost 4 bases, the J end lost 1 base, and 8 bases lay between the germline ends. The CDR3 extends over 14 amino acids. Looked up from germline, CDR1 is LGHDT and CDR2 is YNNKEL (reference sequence). The CDR3 protein is CASSLGQSNQPQHF. The DNA for the CDR3 is TGTGCCAGCAGCCTCGGACAGAGCAATCAGCCCCAGCATTTT.

The chain joins TRBV28 to TRBJ1-3; a possible D gene is TRBD1 (6 bases). The CDR3 spans 16 residues. CDR1 and CDR2 (germline): MDHEN, SYDVKM. V dropped 1 base and J dropped 1 base, with 11 bases sitting between them. The CDR3 DNA sequence: TGTGCCAGCAGTTTATCAGGGGTCTCTTCTGGAAACACCATATATTTT. Its protein is CASSLSGVSSGNTIYF. Drawing the rest from reference TRBV28 and TRBJ1-3, the complete variable domain is DVKVTQSSRYLVKRTGEKVFLECVQDMDHENMFWYRQDPGLGLRLIYFSYDVKMKEKGDIPEGYSVSREKKERFSLILESASTNQTSMYLCASSLSGVSSGNTIYFGEGSWLTVV.

V gene TRBV11-2 combines with J gene TRBJ1-2; D is unresolved. Germline assignment: CDR1 SGHAT and CDR2 FQNNGV. Trimming took off 3 bases at V and 0 bases at J, with 11 bases between the two ends. This CDR3 region has 15 residues. The CDR3 DNA reads as TGTGCCAGCAGCTTTAAGCTAGACTCTAACTATGGCTACACCTTC. This sequence encodes CASSFKLDSNYGYTF.

The DNA for the CDR3 is TGTGCCAGCAGCTCCGGACTAGCGGGGGGGCTGTACTTC. Translation gives CASSSGLAGGLYF. The rearrangement links TRBV7-2 to TRBJ2-5; 15 nucleotides agree with TRBD2. Germline V gives CDR1 SGHTA, CDR2 FQGNSA. The CDR3 spans 13 residues. V was pared by 4 bases and J by 13 bases, with 4 bases of the junction left unmatched.

This chain links TRBV7-6 with TRBJ2-3; 8 bases align to TRBD2. Germline values: CDR1 SGHVS, CDR2 FNYEAQ. The CDR3 runs to 15 residues. The trim removed 5 bases at V and 4 bases at J, leaving 8 bases unmatched. Here the CDR3 DNA reads TGTGCCAGCAGCCAGAGCGGGGGTAAAGCAGATACGCAGTATTTT. This translates into CASSQSGGKADTQYF.

V usage is TRBV27 and J usage is TRBJ1-2, with 9 nucleotides matching TRBD1. This CDR3 is built from 14 residues. Germline trimming cut 4 bases from V and 6 bases from J; bases unmatched to any gene: 6. Germline V gives CDR1 MNHEY, CDR2 SMNVEV (reference sequence). CDR3 region: CASSSRDRVDGYTF. The CDR3 DNA reads TGTGCCAGCAGTTCCCGGGACAGGGTGGATGGCTACACCTTC.

This chain uses TRBV5-1 with TRBJ1-4, with TRBD1 matching 7 bases. The CDR3 loop spans 15 amino acids. In germline, CDR1 is SGHRS, CDR2 YFSETQ. After removal of 3 bases from V and 2 bases from J, the junction contained 4 bases not matched to a gene. CDR3 nucleotides: TGCGCCAGCAGCTCGACAGGGTTGACTAATGAAAAACTGTTTTTT. Translated: CASSSTGLTNEKLFF.

The chain is built from TRBV13 and TRBJ2-7, with 11 bases identical to TRBD2. This CDR3 comprises 15 residues. The V segment lost 6 bases and the J segment 2 bases; nucleotides outside the gene matches: 6. CDR1 is PRHDT and CDR2 is FYEKMQ in the germline V gene (reference sequence). The chain's CDR3 is CASRPLGLAAYEQYF. The CDR3 DNA reads TGTGCCAGCAGGCCCTTGGGACTAGCGGCCTACGAGCAGTACTTC.

V and J are TRBV15 and TRBJ2-1, with D maybe TRBD1 (6 bases). CDR1 is LNHNV and CDR2 is YYDKDF in the germline V gene (reference sequence). Trimming shortened V by 3 bases and J by 2 bases, and 11 bases separated the two germline ends. The CDR3 spans 15 residues. The CDR3 loop reads CATSRAGETYNEQFF. The CDR3 region has the DNA TGTGCCACCAGCAGGGCAGGGGAGACCTACAATGAGCAGTTCTTC.

This chain uses TRBV5-6 with TRBJ2-3, with a tentative D call TRBD2 (7 bases). Germline lookup yields CDR1 SGHDT and CDR2 YYEEEE. Trimming took 6 bases from V and 0 from J, leaving 14 bases between them. CDR3 length: 15 amino acids. This CDR3 is CASTIGGRSTDTQYF. The CDR3 DNA sequence: TGTGCCAGCACTATCGGGGGGCGTAGCACAGATACGCAGTATTTT.